Listed below are T cell receptor beta chains from one sample, sequenced in a study of T-cell reconstitution after alpha-beta-depleted transplantation in children. One entry per CDR3 protein results from TCRdb running MiXCR on the PCR reads. The sample gives 490,000 or so distinct CDR3 sequences, approximately 12% of which show up once; around 6% is in the top ten. This sample comprised PBMCs from the stem cell graft donor, obtained from the stem cell graft. The receptors originated from a human donor who donated a stem cell graft to a child with combined immunodeficiency. Each CDR3 is given with its conserved first and last residue. The D gene is left open where the match is weak.

d_call v_call cdr3_aa
TRBD1 TRBV29-1 CSVEWTGDGYTF
TRBD1 TRBV5-1 CASSLDGTGNNEQFF
NA TRBV5-1 CASSLGVLSPYEQYF
TRBD1 TRBV12-3/TRBV12-4 CASSLVGGQSEAFF
NA TRBV6-2/TRBV6-3 CASLREDEKLFF
TRBD2 TRBV6-1 CASTKGLADTTDTQYF
NA TRBV12-3/TRBV12-4 CASRGLENTGELFF
NA TRBV11-1 CASSPRDTHSSANYGYTF
TRBD2 TRBV7-8 CASSLGLAGGGTQYF
TRBD1 TRBV9 CASSPSTGYNSPLHF
NA TRBV4-3 CASSPSRASDTQYF
TRBD2 TRBV7-3 CASSLTPSAGGPQYF
NA TRBV11-2 CASLGGMTYEQYF
NA TRBV5-1 CASSLAGADQETQYF
NA TRBV5-1 CASSPDIPGTEAFF
TRBD1 TRBV27 CASRITTGDGYTF
TRBD1 TRBV7-9 CASSLGPQGIDGYTF
NA TRBV27 CASSLKGGLETQYF
TRBD1 TRBV10-3 CAISEPGQGRNTIYF
NA TRBV6-5 CASRPSRQRDTEAFF
TRBD2 TRBV2 CASSEWLGGSGSYEQYF
TRBD1 TRBV6-5 CASSLQGAAGANVLTF
NA TRBV18 CASSPYGDSRIQYF
NA TRBV27 CASRHRGDSYNEQFF
NA TRBV28 CASSDRGRGHLDEQYF
TRBD1 TRBV12-3/TRBV12-4 CASSPSDRAYNEQFF
TRBD1 TRBV7-2 CASSNDRVGYEQYF
TRBD1 TRBV24-1 CATSDFKGQAQETQYF
NA TRBV6-5 CASSYDGGDQPQHF
TRBD2 TRBV5-1 CASSNRGGLSSYNEQFF
TRBD2 TRBV28 CASSFRSRLAGYEQYF
NA TRBV28 CASSLGVRRGDTQYF
NA TRBV12-3/TRBV12-4 CASTPNSGTDTQYF
NA TRBV4-1 CASSHGLEYEQYF
NA TRBV9 CASSVEGSAGELFF
TRBD2 TRBV7-8 CASSWGLAGSSYEQYF
NA TRBV30 CAWSPFPYELYF
TRBD1 TRBV3-1 CASSPGTGPPRETQYF
NA TRBV11-3 CASSLGPLMINEQFF
TRBD1 TRBV29-1 CSVSPGQASREQFF
NA TRBV7-9 CASSLWGKGTLQNIQYF
TRBD2 TRBV20-1 CSARDPFIAGGGDEQYF
NA TRBV6-5 CASSYPNTKGNTIYF
NA TRBV29-1 CSVERTEDQETQYF
NA TRBV9 CASSPRPSYNSPLHF
NA TRBV19 CASSIFPPKGSSYNEQFF
NA TRBV5-6 CASSLVPGRETQYF
TRBD1 TRBV28 CASTVGGRGHGYTF
NA TRBV5-1 CASRGGTQETQYF
TRBD2 TRBV4-2 CASSQSEAGGPRQFF
NA TRBV12-3/TRBV12-4 CASSLTGRTYEQYF
NA TRBV7-2 CASSFRRGIGTGYGYTF
TRBD2 TRBV24-1 CATSEAGGKTGNEQFF